Listed below are T cell receptor beta chains from one sample, sequenced in a study. TCRdb processed the reads anew with MiXCR; each CDR3 protein has one entry. The sample holds nearly 15,000 distinct CDR3 sequences, 30% to 45% seen once. The specimen was blood. The receptors were sampled from a human donor. Both conserved end residues are trimmed from each CDR3. A D gene is named only where the DNA matches it firmly.

J: TRBJ2-7; V: TRBV29-1; D: TRBD1; CDR3: SVDAPGGYEQY
J: TRBJ2-6; V: TRBV18; D: NA; CDR3: ASSPPGQAGGANVLT
J: TRBJ1-1; V: TRBV29-1; D: TRBD1; CDR3: SVAKGAGGADTEAF
J: TRBJ1-1; V: TRBV18; D: NA; CDR3: ASSPSDRNTEAF
J: TRBJ2-3; V: TRBV7-7; D: TRBD2; CDR3: ASSPMALAGADTQY
J: TRBJ2-2; V: TRBV7-3; D: NA; CDR3: ASSYDWGGELF
J: TRBJ2-5; V: TRBV29-1; D: NA; CDR3: SVEGETQY
J: TRBJ2-7; V: TRBV4-3; D: NA; CDR3: ASSQELSVRGNYEQY
J: TRBJ2-7; V: TRBV4-3; D: NA; CDR3: ASSQDRGSYEQY
J: TRBJ2-7; V: TRBV4-3; D: NA; CDR3: ASSRGDSQGREQY
J: TRBJ1-1; V: TRBV14; D: TRBD1; CDR3: ASSQEPQGATEAF
J: TRBJ2-7; V: TRBV4-2; D: TRBD1; CDR3: ASSQDAGTGFYEQY
J: TRBJ1-3; V: TRBV6-5; D: NA; CDR3: ASSFDETGNTIY
J: TRBJ2-7; V: TRBV4-3; D: NA; CDR3: ASSQDFLSLYEQY
J: TRBJ1-2; V: TRBV30; D: NA; CDR3: AMEGRRGFNYGYT
J: TRBJ2-1; V: TRBV4-3; D: TRBD2; CDR3: ASSQDSSGYNEQF
J: TRBJ2-1; V: TRBV4-3; D: NA; CDR3: ASSLSATGFYNEQF
J: TRBJ2-7; V: TRBV4-3; D: NA; CDR3: ASSQDRPRDEQY
J: TRBJ1-2; V: TRBV15; D: NA; CDR3: ATTGYT
J: TRBJ2-1; V: TRBV7-7; D: TRBD2; CDR3: ASSPRLANYNEQF
J: TRBJ2-2; V: TRBV4-2; D: NA; CDR3: ASSQDTGPNTGELF
J: TRBJ2-5; V: TRBV30; D: TRBD2; CDR3: AWSHRGLLAGETQY
J: TRBJ2-1; V: TRBV4-3; D: NA; CDR3: ASSQDRTAAYNEQF
J: TRBJ2-1; V: TRBV4-3; D: NA; CDR3: ASSQLSSSYNEQF
J: TRBJ2-7; V: TRBV14; D: NA; CDR3: ASSQVRTEYEQY
J: TRBJ2-7; V: TRBV20-1; D: TRBD2; CDR3: SARDGEASGGEQY
J: TRBJ1-2; V: TRBV4-3; D: NA; CDR3: ASSPWVNYGYT
J: TRBJ2-5; V: TRBV27; D: NA; CDR3: ASSLQETGEETQY
J: TRBJ2-5; V: TRBV29-1; D: TRBD1; CDR3: SDPGQGARETQY
J: TRBJ1-1; V: TRBV4-3; D: NA; CDR3: ASSQLSSGNGRAF
J: TRBJ1-1; V: TRBV4-2; D: NA; CDR3: ASSQDANTEAF
J: TRBJ1-1; V: TRBV18; D: NA; CDR3: ASSPSAGRTEAF
J: TRBJ2-3; V: TRBV3-1; D: NA; CDR3: ASSLQDTQY
J: TRBJ2-3; V: TRBV4-1; D: NA; CDR3: ASSQDMAEDTQY
J: TRBJ1-1; V: TRBV7-1; D: NA; CDR3: ASSSQQENTEAF
J: TRBJ2-1; V: TRBV4-3; D: NA; CDR3: ASSSISGRHGGSEQF
J: NA; V: TRBV4-1; D: NA; CDR3: ASSQAHHSYNEQY
J: TRBJ1-2; V: TRBV4-3; D: NA; CDR3: ASSQENSLGYT
J: TRBJ2-7; V: TRBV5-4; D: TRBD1; CDR3: ASSLFDRGSEQY
J: TRBJ2-3; V: TRBV4-3; D: TRBD2; CDR3: ASSLNPAAGVPDTQY
J: TRBJ2-3; V: TRBV30; D: NA; CDR3: AWRRGTDTQY
J: TRBJ2-2; V: TRBV7-7; D: TRBD2; CDR3: ASSLRLAVTNTGELF